The T cell receptor beta chain described here comes from a study of blood T cell repertoires in COVID-19. About the study: The United States, Italy and Spain were the sources of the acute and convalescent COVID-19 samples.

Produced via immunoSEQ multiplex PCR; TCRdb's table is partial and in-frame only. This sample has about 210,000 clones, with more than 75% found just once. Trimming left V 5 bases short and J 8 bases short, with 18 bases between. This CDR3 has 14 residues. Germline CDR1 reads SGHAT; CDR2 reads FQNNGV. Material: PBMCs or T cells enriched from blood (not recorded which). V gene TRBV11-2 combines with J gene TRBJ1-2; a possible D gene is TRBD1 (6 bases). The receptor comes from a man in his thirties or forties with acute COVID-19. CDR3 residues: CASSHDGTGTGYTF. The CDR3, as DNA: TGTGCCAGCAGCCATGACGGCACAGGGACCGGCTACACCTTC.